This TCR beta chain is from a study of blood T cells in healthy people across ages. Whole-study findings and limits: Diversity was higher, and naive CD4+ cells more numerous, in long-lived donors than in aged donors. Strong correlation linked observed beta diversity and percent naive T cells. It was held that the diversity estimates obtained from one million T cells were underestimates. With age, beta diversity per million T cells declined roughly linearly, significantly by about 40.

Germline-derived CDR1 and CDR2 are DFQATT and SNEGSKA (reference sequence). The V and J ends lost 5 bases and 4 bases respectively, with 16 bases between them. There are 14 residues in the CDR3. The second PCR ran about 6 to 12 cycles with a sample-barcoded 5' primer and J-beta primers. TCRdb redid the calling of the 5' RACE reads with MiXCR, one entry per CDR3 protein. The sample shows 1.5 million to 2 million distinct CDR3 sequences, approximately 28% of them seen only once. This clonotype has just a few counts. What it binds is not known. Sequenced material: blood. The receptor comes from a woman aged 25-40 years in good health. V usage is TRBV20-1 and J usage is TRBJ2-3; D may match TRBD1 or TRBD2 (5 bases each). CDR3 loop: CSARGTLFPDTQYF. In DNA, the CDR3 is TGCAGTGCTCGAGGGACCCTTTTCCCAGATACGCAGTATTTT.